The T cell receptor (beta chain) under discussion was sequenced for a study of PD-L1 blockade in urothelial cancer. Study context: Of 28 to 35 patients, around 25 were males with bladder-origin urothelial cancer. Blood analysis occurred 3 weeks (second dose) and 6 weeks after treatment start. When blood samples were assessed, the median T cell count was some 130,000. Study conclusions and caveats: Below-median pretreatment blood TCR clonality was a predictor of better survival.

The CDR3 runs to 16 residues. V gave up 5 bases and J gave up 8 bases; unmatched junction bases: 15. Germline V gives CDR1 MDHEN, CDR2 SYDVKM. The time point denotes: peripheral blood 6 weeks after treatment start. Sequencing used immunoSEQ multiplex PCR; TCRdb keeps in-frame clones, though not all of them. The sample contains approximately 93,000 clones, 75% to 90% of which appear only once. Concerning this clone: The antigen remains unidentified.

Sample: PBMCs, taken around atezolizumab (anti-PD-L1) treatment. J is TRBJ1-3 and V is TRBV28; 7 bases line up with TRBD1. The TCR originated in a man between 65 and 85 years old with urothelial cancer. The CDR3 sequence is CASSPPLTGTFDTIYF. The CDR3 bases are TGTGCCAGCAGTCCTCCACTGACAGGGACGTTTGACACCATATATTTT.